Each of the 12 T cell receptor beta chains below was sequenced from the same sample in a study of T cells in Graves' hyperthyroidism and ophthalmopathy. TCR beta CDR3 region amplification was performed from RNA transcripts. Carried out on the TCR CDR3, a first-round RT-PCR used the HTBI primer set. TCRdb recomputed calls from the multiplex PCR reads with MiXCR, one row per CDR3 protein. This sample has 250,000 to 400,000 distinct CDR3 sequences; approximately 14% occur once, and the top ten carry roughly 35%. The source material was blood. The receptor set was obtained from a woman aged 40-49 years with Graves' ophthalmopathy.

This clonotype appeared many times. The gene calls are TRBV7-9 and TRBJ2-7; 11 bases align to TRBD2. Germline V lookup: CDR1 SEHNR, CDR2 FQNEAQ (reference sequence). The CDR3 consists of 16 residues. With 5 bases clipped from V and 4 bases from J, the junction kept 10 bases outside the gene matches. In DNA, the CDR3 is TGTGCCAGCAGCCGTGGGACTAGCGGCCCCCCGTACGAGCAGTACTTC. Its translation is CASSRGTSGPPYEQYF.

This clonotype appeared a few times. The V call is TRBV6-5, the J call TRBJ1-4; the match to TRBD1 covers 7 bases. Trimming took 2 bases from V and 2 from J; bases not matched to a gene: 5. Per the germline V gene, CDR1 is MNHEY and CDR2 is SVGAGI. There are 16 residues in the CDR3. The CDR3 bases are TGTGCCAGCAGTTACCCTCGACAGGGTACTAATGAAAAACTGTTTTTT. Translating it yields CASSYPRQGTNEKLFF.

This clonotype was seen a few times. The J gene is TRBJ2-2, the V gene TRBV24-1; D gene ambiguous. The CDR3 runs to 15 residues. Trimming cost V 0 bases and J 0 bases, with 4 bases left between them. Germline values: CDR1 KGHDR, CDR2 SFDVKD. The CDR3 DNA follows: TGTGCCACCAGTGATTTGACGTCGAACACCGGGGAGCTGTTTTTT. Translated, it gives CATSDLTSNTGELFF.

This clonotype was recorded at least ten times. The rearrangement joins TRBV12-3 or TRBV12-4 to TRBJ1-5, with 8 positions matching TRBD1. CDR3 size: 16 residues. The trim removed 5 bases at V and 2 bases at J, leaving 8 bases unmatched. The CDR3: CASSNPKTGGNQPQHF. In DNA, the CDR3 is TGTGCCAGCAGTAATCCTAAGACAGGGGGCAATCAGCCCCAGCATTTT.

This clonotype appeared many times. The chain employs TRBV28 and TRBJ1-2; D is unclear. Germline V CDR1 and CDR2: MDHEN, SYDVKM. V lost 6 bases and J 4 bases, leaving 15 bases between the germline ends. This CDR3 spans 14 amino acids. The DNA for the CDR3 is TGTGCCAGCAGCTTAGGGTTTGGACTCTATGGCTACACCTTC. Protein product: CASSLGFGLYGYTF.

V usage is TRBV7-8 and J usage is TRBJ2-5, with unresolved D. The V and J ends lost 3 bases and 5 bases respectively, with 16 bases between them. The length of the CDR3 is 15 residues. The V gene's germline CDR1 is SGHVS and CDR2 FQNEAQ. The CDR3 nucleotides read TGTGCCAGCAGCTTTGGGTGGGTCCCCGTGGAGACCCAGTACTTC. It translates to CASSFGWVPVETQYF.

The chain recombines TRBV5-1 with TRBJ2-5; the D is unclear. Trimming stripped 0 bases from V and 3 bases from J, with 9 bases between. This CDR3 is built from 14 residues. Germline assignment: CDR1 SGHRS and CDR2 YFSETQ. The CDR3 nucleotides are TGCGCCAGCAGCTTGGTGGCAGGCGAAGAGACCCAGTACTTC. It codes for CASSLVAGEETQYF.

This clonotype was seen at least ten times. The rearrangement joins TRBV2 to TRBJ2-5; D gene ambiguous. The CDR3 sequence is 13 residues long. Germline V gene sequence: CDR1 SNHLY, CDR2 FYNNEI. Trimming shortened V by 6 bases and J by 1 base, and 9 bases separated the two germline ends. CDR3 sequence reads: CASSLIVQETQYF. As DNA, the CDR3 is TGTGCCAGCAGCCTCATAGTCCAAGAGACCCAGTACTTC.

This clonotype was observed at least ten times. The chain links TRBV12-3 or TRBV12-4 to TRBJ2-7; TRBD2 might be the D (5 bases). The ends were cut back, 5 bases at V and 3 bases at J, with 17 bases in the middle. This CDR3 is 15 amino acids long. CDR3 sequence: CASSPLLGLNYEQYF. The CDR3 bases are TGTGCCAGCAGTCCGTTATTAGGACTGAACTACGAGCAGTACTTC.

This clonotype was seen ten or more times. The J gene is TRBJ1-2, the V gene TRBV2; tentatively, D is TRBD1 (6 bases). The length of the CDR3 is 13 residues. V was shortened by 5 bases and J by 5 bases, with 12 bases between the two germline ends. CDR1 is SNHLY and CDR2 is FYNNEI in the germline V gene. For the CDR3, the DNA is TGTGCCAGCAGTCCGGGACAACTTTATGGCTACACCTTC. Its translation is CASSPGQLYGYTF.

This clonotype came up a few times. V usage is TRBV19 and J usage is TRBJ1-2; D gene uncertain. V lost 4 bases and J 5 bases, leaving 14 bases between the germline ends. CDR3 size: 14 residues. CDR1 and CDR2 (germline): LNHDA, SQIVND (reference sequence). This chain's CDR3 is CASSTLLAGYGYTF. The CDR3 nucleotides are TGTGCCAGTAGTACCCTCCTCGCGGGGTATGGCTACACCTTC.

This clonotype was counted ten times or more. CDR3 bases: TGTGCCACCAGCACCCTGGGGCTAGCGGAGGAGACCCAGTACTTC. As protein: CATSTLGLAEETQYF. This chain connects TRBV15 to TRBJ2-5; 7 nucleotides match TRBD2. Trimming removed 4 bases from V and 5 bases from J; junction bases left unmatched: 10. The CDR3 runs 15 residues. Germline CDR1 and CDR2: LNHNV and YYDKDF (reference sequence). Together with reference TRBV15 and TRBJ2-5, the CDR3 gives the full variable domain: DAMVIQNPRYQVTQFGKPVTLSCSQTLNHNVMYWYQQKSSQAPKLLFHYYDKDFNNEADTPDNFQSRRPNTSFCFLDIRSPGLGDTAMYLCATSTLGLAEETQYFGPGTRLLVL.